The rows below give T cell receptor beta chains drawn from one sample of a study of memory CD4+ T cells and cytomegalovirus serostatus. Some clones are missing from TCRdb's copy, which holds only in-frame ones; the method was immunoSEQ multiplex PCR. The data contain under 50,000 clones, roughly 80% of them singletons. The sample consisted of memory CD4+ T cells from blood. Receptors originate from an adult in good health and CMV-seronegative. Each CDR3 is given with its conserved first and last residue.

TRBV2 CASRVAGAGTDTQYF
TRBV6-1 CASSPGFGEKLFF
TRBV5-1 CASSLSGGAYEQYF
TRBV27 CASSSGSDRGSTSIKNTEAFF
TRBV5-6 CASSLAKKRYTF
TRBV11-3 CASSLGRNTEAFF
TRBV7-2 CASSLAGLRTEAFF
TRBV5-4 CASSLQGAPGYTF
TRBV6-6 CASQGNTGELFF
TRBV6-1 CASSEAGVGQGSNQPQHF
TRBV4-1 CASSFVRGNAEYTIYF
TRBV18 CASSPPTTTSGANVLTF
TRBV6-5 CASSSIGTEAFF
TRBV11-2 CASSWTGTDSGNTIYF
TRBV9 CASSARGQGRPLHF
TRBV5-6 CASRGQGRNEQYF
TRBV19 CASSLPDSGELFF
TRBV5-6 CASSLAVGIMNTEAFF
TRBV10-3 CAISESSQGVWSATNEKLFF
TRBV27 CASSFSGQINSPLHF
TRBV14 CASSPLGGTRRGNTIYF
TRBV27 CASSLWINEKLFF
TRBV19 CASSVQGGSSYNEQFF
TRBV30 CAWSAGIDSYGYTF
TRBV4-2 CASSQDRNTEAFF
TRBV30 CAWGKGGSAFF
TRBV5-5 CASSAGQGNYGYTF
TRBV20-1 CSAFDTEAFF
TRBV29-1 CSVHTGGRAFF
TRBV13 CASSNNRVRGETQYF
TRBV23-1 CASSTSERGRLSNEKLFF
TRBV9 CASSVWDSYNSPLHF
TRBV2 CASRGGSSYNSPLHF
TRBV4-1 CASSQEGQGAGSGNTIYF
TRBV19 CASTLEGVPPFF
TRBV5-4 CASSPGTGEGYEQYF
TRBV6-1 CASSEFSGAGGDF
TRBV30 CAWSGIGFNQPQHF
TRBV19 CASLDRGFYGYTF
TRBV25-1 CASSPRGSYNEQFF
TRBV9 CASSVAQAGRSTGELFF
TRBV6-1 CASSGIRAGEQPYSNQPQHF
TRBV5-4 CASSFEGTGNTIYF
TRBV11-1 CASSSGTSGETQYF
TRBV6-5 CASSYGGNQNEKLFF
TRBV19 CASSPQREGYEQYF